Listed below are T cell receptor beta chains from one sample, sequenced in a study of radiotherapy plus CTLA-4 blockade in lung cancer. The data were produced by immunoSEQ multiplex PCR, yet TCRdb's version contains in-frame clones alone and is incomplete. The repertoire holds roughly 130,000 clones, with about 87% as singletons. This material consisted of peripheral blood, taken from a patient treated with radiotherapy plus ipilimumab. The receptor source for this set is a human donor with non-small cell lung cancer that progressed on radiotherapy plus ipilimumab. Both conserved end residues are part of each CDR3. A D gene is named only where the DNA matches it firmly. Expanded clones get a size class; other rows say once, few or many, or leave the size out.

TRBJ1-2,NA,NA,TRBV25-1,TGTGCCAGCAGTGAAATGGGGGGCAGAGGGGGAGGCTACACCTTC,CASSEMGGRGGGYTF
TRBJ2-5,NA,NA,TRBV5-4,TGTGCCAGCAGCACCTCTCCGTGGGGAGGAGAGACCCAGTACTTC,CASSTSPWGGETQYF
TRBJ1-3,NA,TRBD1,TRBV19,TGTGCCAGTAGTACGTCCGGGACAGGGTTGGGAAACACCATATATTTT,CASSTSGTGLGNTIYF
TRBJ2-5,NA,TRBD1,TRBV5-1,TGCGCCAGCAGATATGGATCTCAGGGGGCAGGGGAGACCCAGTACTTC,CASRYGSQGAGETQYF
TRBJ1-6,once,NA,TRBV5-1,TGCGCCAGCAGCTTGGAAACAGAGAATTCACCCCTCCACTTT,CASSLETENSPLHF
TRBJ1-1,NA,NA,TRBV10-1,TGCGCCAGCAGTGAGTCTCGTGGCCCGAACACTGAAGCTTTCTTT,CASSESRGPNTEAFF
TRBJ1-1,NA,NA,TRBV27,TGTGCCAGCAGTACCCTGATGAGCCGGAGCACTGAAGCTTTCTTT,CASSTLMSRSTEAFF
TRBJ2-1,NA,TRBD2,TRBV27,TGTGCCAGCAGTTTTGGGACTAGCTATAATACCCGGAGCTCCTACAATGAGCAGTTCTTC,CASSFGTSYNTRSSYNEQFF
TRBJ2-1,NA,TRBD2,TRBV11-3,TGTGCCAGCAGCTTAGAGGGACTAGCGGGAGGGCCGTACAATGAGCAGTTCTTC,CASSLEGLAGGPYNEQFF
TRBJ1-2,NA,TRBD1,TRBV6-1,TGTGCCAGCAGTGAAGTTCTGAGAGGGGGCTGGGGCTACACCTTC,CASSEVLRGGWGYTF
TRBJ2-3,once,NA,TRBV2,TGTGCCAGCAGTGAATTTTCCCCCCGCACAGATACGCAGTATTTT,CASSEFSPRTDTQYF
TRBJ1-1,NA,NA,TRBV6-5,TGTGCCAGCAGTTCCATGATAGGGGTAGGGAACACTGAAGCTTTCTTT,CASSSMIGVGNTEAFF
TRBJ2-1,NA,TRBD2,TRBV6-5,TGTGCCAGCAGTTACTTAGCGGGAGGGGACAATGAGCAGTTCTTC,CASSYLAGGDNEQFF
TRBJ2-3,NA,NA,TRBV6-1,TGTGCCAGCAGTATTCTAGATACGCAGTATTTT,CASSILDTQYF
TRBJ2-1,NA,TRBD2,TRBV9,TGTGCCAGCAGCGTGGGACTAGCGGGAGGCGGTGAGCAGTTCTTC,CASSVGLAGGGEQFF
TRBJ2-7,NA,NA,TRBV5-5,TGTGCCAGCAGCTTGGGGGCTAACTACGAGCAGTACTTC,CASSLGANYEQYF
TRBJ2-4,NA,NA,TRBV30,TGTGCCTGGGGAGCCAAAAACATTCAGTACTTC,CAWGAKNIQYF
TRBJ2-3,NA,NA,TRBV4-1,TGCGCCAGCAGCCGGTTGGGGGGGCAGGCAGATACGCAGTATTTT,CASSRLGGQADTQYF
TRBJ2-2,NA,NA,TRBV19,TGTGCCAGTAGTATACCTAGCGCCGGGGAGCTGTTTTTT,CASSIPSAGELFF
TRBJ2-7,once,TRBD2,TRBV5-1,TGCGCCAGCAGCCCGCCCCAGGGGACTAGCGTCGCACGCGGACCCTACGAGCAGTACTTC,CASSPPQGTSVARGPYEQYF
TRBJ2-5,NA,NA,TRBV15,TGTGCCACCAGCAGAGTCCTCGTCCAAGAGACCCAGTACTTC,CATSRVLVQETQYF
TRBJ2-2,NA,TRBD2,TRBV7-3,TGTGCCAGCAGCATTGGACTAGCGGGAACCGGGGAGCTGTTTTTT,CASSIGLAGTGELFF
TRBJ1-3,few,TRBD1,TRBV19,TGTGCCAGTAGTACCGGGACAGTTGGAAACACCATATATTTT,CASSTGTVGNTIYF
TRBJ2-7,NA,TRBD1,TRBV7-2,TGTGCCAGCAGCCCAACCGGGACAGGGTCGGGTGAGCAGTACTTC,CASSPTGTGSGEQYF